This T cell receptor (beta chain) appears in the sequencing data of a study of shared clonotypes between healthy human individuals. Overall study context: Serving as donors were two women and a few men, whose ages spanned 18 to 49.

Findings of the study overall: Represented diversity (both genetic and exposure-history) was limited by the small number of donors. Generation probability values for non-shared clonotypes were lower than those for clonotypes shared by all four donors.

A remark on this clone: Antigen: not known.

Deep level was the assay's run setting. TCRdb keeps only in-frame clones here, not all; method: immunoSEQ multiplex PCR. Among 2 million to 2.5 million clones listed, approximately 95% were seen once. Germline loops: CDR1 SNHLY, CDR2 FYNNEI. The length of the CDR3 is 12 residues. With V trimmed by 6 bases and J by 7 bases, 5 bases remained unmatched. Sequenced: naive CD4+ T cells from PBMCs. The subset: CD45RA+ positively selected. The sequence came from a man aged 18 to 30 in good health. Some clones in this sample may be carry-over from other donors' samples. This chain joins TRBV2 and TRBJ2-7, with 8 bases fitting TRBD1. The CDR3 DNA follows: TGTGCCAGCAGAAGACAGGGGTGGGAGCAGTACTTC. Residues: CASRRQGWEQYF.